Detailed here is one TCR beta chain. Naive-designated CD8 cells lacked CD45RO, were positively enriched for CCR7, and omitted terminally differentiated effector memory CD45RA+ cells. Donors, without exception, were Caucasian adults residing in Nashville, Tennessee. This record comes from a study of shared clonotypes between healthy human individuals. Sequencing was at deep level. Authors' processing steps: Filtering differed for immunoSEQ, which gave only junction sequences without quality scores. Clones were sequenced by immunoSEQ multiplex PCR, and TCRdb holds only the in-frame ones, with some missing. The V and J calls and clone size were taken over from that table, and D and trimming were inferred from the DNA. The table records about 2.1 million clones, 80% to 95% of them present only once. V shed 5 bases, J shed 4 bases, and the junction held 5 bases outside the gene matches. Germline values: CDR1 SGDLS, CDR2 YYNGEE. This CDR3 comprises 14 residues.

The specimen was naive CD8+ T cells from PBMCs. The chain has TRBV9 and TRBJ1-4; 7 bases are shared with TRBD1. This TCR was sampled from a man aged 18-30 years in good health. Some clones in this sample may be carry-over from other donors' samples. The CDR3 sequence: CASSRQGLNEKLFF. CDR3 DNA: TGTGCCAGCAGTCGACAGGGACTTAATGAAAAACTGTTTTTT.